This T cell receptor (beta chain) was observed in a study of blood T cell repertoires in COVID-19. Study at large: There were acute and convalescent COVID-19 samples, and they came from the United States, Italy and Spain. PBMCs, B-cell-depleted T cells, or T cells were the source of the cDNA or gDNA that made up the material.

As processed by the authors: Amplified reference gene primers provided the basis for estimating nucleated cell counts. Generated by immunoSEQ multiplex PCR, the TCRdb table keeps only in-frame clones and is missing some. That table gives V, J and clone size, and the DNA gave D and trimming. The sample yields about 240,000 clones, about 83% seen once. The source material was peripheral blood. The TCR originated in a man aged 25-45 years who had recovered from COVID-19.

The CDR3, as DNA: TGTGCCAGCAGCGTCGGAAGAACTAGCTCCGGGGAGCTGTTTTTT. This gives the protein CASSVGRTSSGELFF. The V gene is TRBV2, the J gene TRBJ2-2; TRBD2 might be the D (6 bases). The CDR3 consists of 15 residues. V lost 6 bases to trimming and J lost 6 bases, with 17 bases between them. The germline V gene encodes CDR1 SNHLY and CDR2 FYNNEI.